The 22 T cell receptor beta chains below come from one sample, sequenced in a study of blood T cell repertoires in COVID-19. Only in-frame clones appear in the TCRdb table, and some are missing; sequencing was by immunoSEQ multiplex PCR. The profile shows around 150,000 clones, roughly 85% of them singletons. The sequenced sample was peripheral blood. These receptors were obtained from a man aged 65-85 years with acute or convalescent COVID-19.

This clone showed up just a few times. The chain has TRBV3-1 (or the pseudogene TRBV3-2) and TRBJ2-2; 8 positions match TRBD1. The CDR3 contains 16 residues. Looked up from germline, CDR1 is LGHDT and CDR2 is YNNKEL (reference sequence). Losses at the gene ends were 7 bases for V and 5 bases for J; bases not matched to a gene: 12. The CDR3 coding sequence is TGTGCCAGCACCGATGTGGCAGGGGGCTGGACCGGGGAGCTGTTTTTT. Translating gives CASTDVAGGWTGELFF.

The J gene is TRBJ2-1, the V gene TRBV28; 7 nucleotides agree with TRBD2. CDR3 length: 15 residues. CDR1 MDHEN and CDR2 SYDVKM come from the germline V gene. V lost 5 bases to trimming and J lost 0 bases; unmatched junction nucleotides: 4. This CDR3 reads CASSVTSASYNEQFF. In DNA form, the CDR3 reads TGTGCCAGCAGTGTTACTAGCGCCTCCTACAATGAGCAGTTCTTC.

Remarks on this clone: An end of the junction differs from the germline gene, which may be a read error. V gene TRBV12-3 or TRBV12-4 combines with J gene TRBJ1-2; D is undetermined. This CDR3 contains 11 residues. CDR3 amino acids: CATSSGYGYTF. The CDR3 DNA reads TGTGCCACCAGTTCGGGCTATGGCTACACCTTC.

The rearrangement uses TRBV11-3 and TRBJ1-1; no clear D gene. The CDR3 is 13 amino acids. Trimming pared 3 bases from V and 5 bases from J, leaving 10 bases between. From germline, CDR1 is SGHNT and CDR2 YENEEA. In nucleotides, the CDR3 is TGTGCCAGCAGCTTTAATCGGGGAACTGAAGCTTTCTTT. Its protein product is CASSFNRGTEAFF.

The chain employs TRBV6-6 and TRBJ1-1; D is undetermined. The CDR3 runs 12 residues. Germline CDR1 and CDR2: MNHNY and SVGAGI (reference sequence). V gave up 4 bases and J gave up 2 bases, with 5 bases separating them. CDR3 region: CASSFVNTEAFF. In nucleotides, the CDR3 is TGTGCCAGCAGTTTCGTAAACACTGAAGCTTTCTTT.

This sequence joins TRBV30 and TRBJ1-2, with D maybe TRBD1 (5 bases). Germline V gives CDR1 GTSNPN, CDR2 SVGIG (reference sequence). The length of the CDR3 is 17 residues. V shed 2 bases and J shed 4 bases, with 23 bases lying between them. CDR3 amino acids: CAWSPPRQTRVTYGYTF. CDR3 nucleotides: TGTGCCTGGAGTCCTCCCAGACAGACTAGGGTGACCTATGGCTACACCTTC.

The genes are TRBV4-1 and TRBJ1-6; 9 bases align to TRBD1. CDR1 MGHRA and CDR2 YSYEKL come from the germline V gene. V trimming: 2 bases; J trimming: 6 bases; junction bases outside the gene matches: 8. The CDR3 sequence is 17 residues long. The CDR3 DNA reads TGCGCCAGCAGCCAACTCGGGACAGGGTTTGGTAATTCACCCCTCCACTTT. Amino acid sequence: CASSQLGTGFGNSPLHF.

The CDR3 coding sequence is TGCAGCGTTGTCCTAGCGGGGGGAGACTACAATGAGCAGTTCTTC. Its translation is CSVVLAGGDYNEQFF. The gene calls are TRBV29-1 and TRBJ2-1; 11 nucleotides match TRBD2. This CDR3 region has 15 residues. Germline V gives CDR1 SQVTM, CDR2 ANQGSEA. Unmatched junction bases numbered 5, after V lost 4 bases and J lost 3 bases.

This clone appeared a few times. The chain combines TRBV6-1 with TRBJ1-2; D perhaps matches TRBD1 (6 bases). Germline CDR1 is MNHNS and CDR2 is SASEGT. V was trimmed by 1 base and J by 6 bases, leaving 12 bases between them. The CDR3 has 14 amino acids. The CDR3 nucleotides read TGTGCCAGCAGTGAAGGGGGTCAGGGGAATGGCTACACCTTC. Residues: CASSEGGQGNGYTF.

This clone was seen only a few times. The chain uses TRBV19 and TRBJ1-5; perhaps TRBD1 as D (6 bases). Germline assignment: CDR1 LNHDA and CDR2 SQIVND (reference sequence). The length of the CDR3 is 17 residues. V was shortened by 2 bases and J by 5 bases, with 19 bases between the two germline ends. DNA for the CDR3: TGTGCCAGTAGTATAATCAGGGGATGGGGACACGATCAGCCCCAGCATTTT. Protein: CASSIIRGWGHDQPQHF.

The chain carries TRBV28 and TRBJ1-1; no reliable D call. This CDR3 is built from 14 residues. CDR1 is MDHEN, CDR2 SYDVKM, per germline. Trimming cost V 8 bases and J 4 bases, with 17 bases left between them. The CDR3 region is CASQGKREGTEAFF. CDR3 nucleotide sequence: TGTGCCAGCCAAGGCAAGAGGGAGGGCACTGAAGCTTTCTTT.

V gene TRBV19 combines with J gene TRBJ2-1; TRBD1 aligns across 12 bases. The CDR3 is made up of 15 amino acids. Germline values: CDR1 LNHDA, CDR2 SQIVND (reference sequence). J was trimmed by 9 bases and V by 5 bases; bases with no gene match: 8. The CDR3 region is CASSAVGQGAGEQFF. The DNA for the CDR3 is TGTGCCAGTAGTGCGGTGGGACAGGGGGCGGGTGAGCAGTTCTTC.

This chain links TRBV28 with TRBJ1-5; D not certain. CDR3 size: 12 residues. Germline V gene sequence: CDR1 MDHEN, CDR2 SYDVKM. Trimming took off 6 bases at V and 5 bases at J, with 8 bases between the two ends. The CDR3 is CASSEGYQPQHF. CDR3 DNA sequence: TGTGCCAGCAGCGAGGGTTATCAGCCCCAGCATTTT. Combining the CDR3 with reference TRBV28 and TRBJ1-5 gives the whole variable domain DVKVTQSSRYLVKRTGEKVFLECVQDMDHENMFWYRQDPGLGLRLIYFSYDVKMKEKGDIPEGYSVSREKKERFSLILESASTNQTSMYLCASSEGYQPQHFGDGTRLSIL.

The chain uses TRBV19 and TRBJ2-7; TRBD2 is a possible D gene (6 bases). CDR3 length equals 15 residues. The V gene lost 4 bases and the J gene lost 0 bases, with 13 bases spanning the gap. Per the germline V gene, CDR1 is LNHDA and CDR2 is SQIVND (reference sequence). CDR3 in DNA: TGTGCCAGTAGTACTTACTCGGGACTCTCCTACGAGCAGTACTTC. Its protein product is CASSTYSGLSYEQYF.

This chain uses TRBV7-2 with TRBJ2-7, with D possibly being TRBD2 (5 bases). The length of the CDR3 is 13 residues. Germline V gene lookup returns CDR1 SGHTA and CDR2 FQGNSA. V dropped 4 bases and J dropped 2 bases, with 9 bases sitting between them. CDR3 nucleotides: TGTGCCAGCAGCTCCGGACTGACCTACGAGCAGTACTTC. Protein product: CASSSGLTYEQYF. Full variable domain (missing parts from reference TRBV7-2 and TRBJ2-7): GAGVSQSPSNKVTEKGKDVELRCDPISGHTALYWYRQSLGQGLEFLIYFQGNSAPDKSGLPSDRFSAERTGGSVSTLTIQRTQQEDSAVYLCASSSGLTYEQYFGPGTRLTVT.

V usage is TRBV7-9 and J usage is TRBJ2-2; TRBD2 aligns across 7 bases. Germline trimming cut 5 bases from V and 5 bases from J; bases unmatched to any gene: 5. This CDR3 is built from 14 residues. Germline V gene data show CDR1 as SEHNR and CDR2 as FQNEAQ (reference sequence). The DNA of the CDR3 is TGTGCCAGCAGCGAGCTAGCGGTTACCGGGGAGCTGTTTTTT. Translating it yields CASSELAVTGELFF.

This sequence joins TRBV7-3 and TRBJ1-1, with TRBD1 as a possible D gene (5 bases). This CDR3 has 15 residues. The V gene lost 5 bases and the J gene lost 2 bases, with 15 bases spanning the gap. Germline CDR1 reads SGHTA; CDR2 reads FQGTGA. CDR3 in amino acids: CASSQRRTGNTEAFF. The CDR3 DNA follows: TGTGCCAGCAGCCAAAGACGCACAGGTAACACTGAAGCTTTCTTT.

This chain uses TRBV6-5 with TRBJ2-3; D not resolved. Germline assignment: CDR1 MNHEY and CDR2 SVGAGI. Trimming removed 5 bases from V and 5 bases from J, with 11 bases in between. CDR3 length equals 13 residues. CDR3 loop: CASSKKPGDTQYF. The CDR3 DNA reads TGTGCCAGCAGTAAAAAACCCGGAGATACGCAGTATTTT.

The chain combines TRBV27 with TRBJ1-1; D remains ambiguous. The CDR3 runs 15 residues. Looked up from germline, CDR1 is MNHEY and CDR2 is SMNVEV (reference sequence). Trimming removed 3 bases from V and 0 bases from J, with 11 bases in between. CDR3 DNA: TGTGCCAGCAGTTTCAACCAGAAAATGAACACTGAAGCTTTCTTT. This gives the protein CASSFNQKMNTEAFF.

The chain uses TRBV21-1 and TRBJ1-2; the table assigns TRBD1, which was not confirmed against the DNA. TRBV21-1 is given as a pseudogene. This CDR3 spans 11 amino acids. As DNA, the CDR3 is TGTGCCAGAGGGACAGGGGGTGGCTACACCTTC. The encoded protein is CARGTGGGYTF.

The rearrangement uses TRBV24-1 and TRBJ2-3; 14 nucleotides match TRBD2. V dropped 6 bases and J dropped 1; count of bases not matched to a gene: 5. This CDR3 has 17 residues. Germline lookup yields CDR1 KGHDR and CDR2 SFDVKD. CDR3 in amino acids: CATSKTSGRAGTDTQYF. CDR3 DNA sequence: TGTGCCACCAGTAAGACTAGCGGGAGGGCGGGCACAGATACGCAGTATTTT.

This chain connects TRBV6-2 or TRBV6-3 to TRBJ2-3; 7 nucleotides line up with TRBD2. Germline CDR1 and CDR2: MNHEY and SVGEGT. The CDR3 spans 15 residues. The V segment lost 2 bases and the J segment 1 base; nucleotides outside the gene matches: 3. CDR3 region: CASSYGGVGTDTQYF. In DNA, the CDR3 is TGTGCCAGCAGTTACGGGGGGGTCGGCACAGATACGCAGTATTTT.